The 26 T cell receptor beta chains below come from one sample, sequenced in a study of shared clonotypes between healthy human individuals. The assay was immunoSEQ multiplex PCR, and TCRdb's table has in-frame clones only and misses some. The sample lists 1.6 million or so clones, less than 99% occurring once. The sequenced sample was naive CD4+ T cells sorted from blood. The subset was: CD45RA+ positively selected. The receptors shown here come from a man aged 25 to 45 in good health.

The V and J genes are TRBV27 and TRBJ2-7, with TRBD2 matching over 9 bases. The CDR3 contains 14 residues. Per the germline V gene, CDR1 is MNHEY and CDR2 is SMNVEV (reference sequence). The trim removed 8 bases at V and 0 bases at J, leaving 5 bases unmatched. In DNA form, the CDR3 reads TGTGCCAGCGGACGTAGCGGGAGCTCCTACGAGCAGTACTTC. Translation: CASGRSGSSYEQYF.

This chain joins TRBV7-8 and TRBJ2-1; D is undetermined. V was shortened by 3 bases and J by 0 bases, with 3 bases between the two germline ends. Germline V gene data show CDR1 as SGHVS and CDR2 as FQNEAQ. The CDR3 is made up of 13 amino acids. CDR3 sequence (DNA): TGTGCCAGCAGCTTTCGCTCCTACAATGAGCAGTTCTTC. It encodes CASSFRSYNEQFF.

For this clone: This CDR3 is also generated by other DNA sequences in the sample. V is TRBV5-1 and J is TRBJ1-2; D is unresolved. Germline CDR1 and CDR2: SGHRS and YFSETQ. V lost 0 bases and J lost 6, with 6 bases in between. The CDR3 extends over 12 amino acids. Here the CDR3 DNA reads TGCGCCAGCAGCTTGGGTCGGGATGGCTACACCTTC. Its translation: CASSLGRDGYTF.

The chain is built from TRBV19 and TRBJ2-1, with a tentative D call TRBD2 (6 bases). Germline V CDR1 and CDR2: LNHDA, SQIVND (reference sequence). The V and J ends lost 4 bases and 8 bases respectively, with 12 bases between them. CDR3 length: 13 amino acids. CDR3 nucleotide sequence: TGTGCCAGTAGTAGAAGGACTATTGATGAGCAGTTCTTC. Translated: CASSRRTIDEQFF. Supplemented by reference TRBV19 and TRBJ2-1, the full variable domain reads DGGITQSPKYLFRKEGQNVTLSCEQNLNHDAMYWYRQDPGQGLRLIYYSQIVNDFQKGDIAEGYSVSREKKESFPLTVTSAQKNPTAFYLCASSRRTIDEQFFGPGTRLTVL.

The chain uses TRBV7-2 and TRBJ2-2; tentatively, D is TRBD1 or TRBD2 (5 bases each). Deletions cut 5 bases from V and 7 bases from J, with 14 bases between. CDR3 length equals 14 residues. The V gene's germline CDR1 is SGHTA and CDR2 FQGNSA. The CDR3 spells CASSPSPRVGELFF. CDR3 DNA: TGTGCCAGCAGCCCTAGCCCCAGGGTCGGGGAGCTGTTTTTT. Together with reference TRBV7-2 and TRBJ2-2, the CDR3 gives the full variable domain: GAGVSQSPSNKVTEKGKDVELRCDPISGHTALYWYRQSLGQGLEFLIYFQGNSAPDKSGLPSDRFSAERTGGSVSTLTIQRTQQEDSAVYLCASSPSPRVGELFFGEGSRLTVL.

The rearrangement uses TRBV6-5 and TRBJ2-3; no clear D. The CDR3 has 15 residues. Deletions cut 5 bases from V and 2 bases from J, with 14 bases between. Germline values: CDR1 MNHEY, CDR2 SVGAGI. CDR3 nucleotides: TGTGCCAGCAGTGTGACCGGGCCTTACACAGATACGCAGTATTTT. Translation: CASSVTGPYTDTQYF.

The chain is built from TRBV4-1 and TRBJ1-4; D unresolved. Germline assignment: CDR1 MGHRA and CDR2 YSYEKL. This CDR3 spans 13 amino acids. Between the trimmed V and J ends, which lost 9 bases and 8 bases, there was a span of 16 bases. CDR3 region: CASGAPYLEKLFF. The CDR3 coding sequence is TGCGCCAGTGGAGCCCCTTATTTAGAAAAACTGTTTTTT.

In this sample, this clone turned up once. The chain employs TRBV28 and TRBJ2-5; D unclear. The ends were cut back, 6 bases at V and 7 bases at J, with 15 bases in the middle. This CDR3 comprises 13 residues. Germline CDR1 is MDHEN and CDR2 is SYDVKM. Here the CDR3 reads CASSLHSRATQYF. CDR3 bases: TGTGCCAGCAGCTTACACTCCCGGGCGACCCAGTACTTC. The variable domain in full, with the rest retrieved from reference TRBV28 and TRBJ2-5, is DVKVTQSSRYLVKRTGEKVFLECVQDMDHENMFWYRQDPGLGLRLIYFSYDVKMKEKGDIPEGYSVSREKKERFSLILESASTNQTSMYLCASSLHSRATQYFGPGTRLLVL.

Here the CDR3 reads CASSFILAGSTTDTQYF. The DNA of the CDR3 is TGCGCCAGCAGCTTTATTCTAGCGGGATCTACCACAGATACGCAGTATTTT. The chain employs TRBV5-1 and TRBJ2-3, with TRBD2 matching over 9 bases. V trimming: 2 bases; J trimming: 2 bases; junction bases outside the gene matches: 9. This CDR3 region has 17 residues. Germline loops: CDR1 SGHRS, CDR2 YFSETQ.

The chain uses TRBV9 and TRBJ2-1; 12 bases align to TRBD2. Germline CDR1 is SGDLS and CDR2 is YYNGEE. The CDR3 has 15 residues. V lost 3 bases to trimming and J lost 7 bases; unmatched junction nucleotides: 5. This CDR3 reads CASSARLAGVNEQFF. For the CDR3, the DNA is TGTGCCAGCAGCGCTAGACTAGCGGGAGTTAATGAGCAGTTCTTC.

The chain recombines TRBV28 with TRBJ1-2; no reliable D call. This CDR3 contains 13 residues. Trimming pared 4 bases from V and 4 bases from J, leaving 10 bases between. Looked up from germline, CDR1 is MDHEN and CDR2 is SYDVKM. The CDR3 sequence is CASSSLLGYGYTF. For the CDR3, the DNA is TGTGCCAGCAGTTCCCTACTTGGCTATGGCTACACCTTC.

The rearrangement uses TRBV10-2 and TRBJ2-7, with D hard to call. V was clipped by 6 bases and J by 0 bases, with 9 bases between them. Germline CDR1 WSHSY, CDR2 SAAADI. The CDR3 runs to 13 residues. The CDR3 DNA sequence: TGCGCCAGCAGCTCGGTCGACTCCTACGAGCAGTACTTC. It encodes CASSSVDSYEQYF.

This clone is a singleton in its sample. V is TRBV2 and J is TRBJ2-2; possibly TRBD2 for D (6 bases). V lost 1 base, J lost 7 bases, and 13 bases lay in between. The CDR3 loop spans 15 amino acids. CDR1 is SNHLY and CDR2 is FYNNEI in the germline V gene. The CDR3 is CASSEVASEYGELFF. The CDR3 DNA follows: TGTGCCAGCAGTGAAGTCGCTAGCGAATACGGGGAGCTGTTTTTT.

The chain couples TRBV5-1 to TRBJ2-7; the match to TRBD2 covers 11 bases. V lost 7 bases, J lost 2 bases, and 2 bases stayed unmatched. Germline V gene sequence: CDR1 SGHRS, CDR2 YFSETQ. CDR3 length: 13 amino acids. The CDR3 DNA is TGCGCCAGCGGGACTAGCGGAACCTACGAGCAGTACTTC. It encodes CASGTSGTYEQYF.

V is TRBV7-8 and J is TRBJ1-2, with D perhaps matching TRBD1 (6 bases). The CDR3 sequence is 14 residues long. Germline V gene sequence: CDR1 SGHVS, CDR2 FQNEAQ. Trimming removed 5 bases at V and 6 bases at J, with 16 bases between. DNA of the CDR3: TGTGCCAGCAGCCTAGACAGGCGGAAGAATGGCTACACCTTC. The encoded protein is CASSLDRRKNGYTF.

Worth noting for this clone: Additional DNA sequences in this sample encode the identical CDR3. The V gene is TRBV2, the J gene TRBJ2-1; no clear D gene. V was shortened by 4 bases and J by 7 bases, with 8 bases between the two germline ends. CDR3 size: 12 residues. Germline assignment: CDR1 SNHLY and CDR2 FYNNEI. For the CDR3, the DNA is TGTGCCAGCAGTGTACTGGGGAATGAGCAGTTCTTC. Translated, it gives CASSVLGNEQFF.

This chain connects TRBV5-8 to TRBJ1-2; possibly TRBD1 for D (5 bases). The CDR3 sequence is 15 residues long. CDR1 and CDR2 from the germline V gene are SGHTS and YDEGEE. V lost 4 bases to trimming and J lost 2 bases, with 15 bases between them. The CDR3 DNA reads as TGTGCCAGCAGCCGAGGGCCGGGGACGAACTATGGCTACACCTTC. Its translation: CASSRGPGTNYGYTF.

This clone was seen only once. The chain uses TRBV18 and TRBJ1-1; weak D call: TRBD1 (6 bases). Germline V lookup: CDR1 KGHSH, CDR2 LQKENI. V was shortened by 6 bases and J by 3 bases, with 14 bases between the two germline ends. There are 14 residues in the CDR3. CDR3 DNA: TGTGCCAGCTCGCCCAACAGGGCCCACACTGAAGCTTTCTTT. It specifies CASSPNRAHTEAFF. Using reference TRBV18 and TRBJ1-1 for the parts outside the CDR3, the full variable domain is NAGVMQNPRHLVRRRGQEARLRCSPMKGHSHVYWYRQLPEEGLKFMVYLQKENIIDESGMPKERFSAEFPKEGPSILRIQQVVRGDSAAYFCASSPNRAHTEAFFGQGTRLTVV.

The V gene is TRBV19, the J gene TRBJ2-2; 7 nucleotides align to TRBD2. CDR3 length equals 20 residues. Germline CDR1 is LNHDA and CDR2 is SQIVND (reference sequence). V lost 5 bases, J lost 0 bases, and 18 bases stayed unmatched. The CDR3 DNA sequence: TGTGCCAGTAGTGCTTACAAGGGAGGGTTCCGGACTCCGAACACCGGGGAGCTGTTTTTT. Its protein product is CASSAYKGGFRTPNTGELFF.

The chain carries TRBV18 and TRBJ2-4, with D maybe TRBD2 (5 bases). From germline, CDR1 is KGHSH and CDR2 LQKENI. V was pared by 2 bases and J by 7 bases, with 12 bases between. The CDR3 is 14 residues long. Written as DNA, the CDR3 is TGTGCCAGCTCACCAAACCGGGGTGCGAACATTCAGTACTTC. Translating gives CASSPNRGANIQYF.

The CDR3 bases are TGTGCCAGCAGCGTAGTTGCCCGGGGGGAGCAGTACTTC. Protein product: CASSVVARGEQYF. The J gene is TRBJ2-7, the V gene TRBV9; TRBD2 might be the D (6 bases). Germline CDR1 is SGDLS and CDR2 is YYNGEE. This CDR3 is built from 13 residues. Trimming removed 0 bases at V and 7 bases at J, with 11 bases between.

J is TRBJ2-7 and V is TRBV7-6; TRBD1 might be the D (5 bases). This CDR3 comprises 16 residues. Per germline, CDR1 SGHVS and CDR2 FNYEAQ. Between the trimmed V and J ends, which lost 4 bases and 9 bases, there was a span of 25 bases. The CDR3 spells CASSSLLKGRSRAQYF. The CDR3 DNA sequence: TGTGCCAGCAGCTCCCTGCTCAAGGGGCGCAGCCGGGCGCAGTACTTC.

This chain joins TRBV7-2 and TRBJ1-5; 7 bases are a match to TRBD1. The CDR3 runs 14 residues. J lost 4 bases, V lost 6 bases, and 6 bases had no gene match. Germline loops: CDR1 SGHTA, CDR2 FQGNSA. The CDR3 DNA follows: TGTGCCAGCAGATTTACAGGGGCGAATCAGCCCCAGCATTTT. It codes for CASRFTGANQPQHF.

Of note for this clone: The identical CDR3 is also encoded by other nucleotide sequences in the sample. The J gene is TRBJ2-2, the V gene TRBV5-1; D unresolved. Germline V gene data show CDR1 as SGHRS and CDR2 as YFSETQ. The CDR3 has 13 amino acids. V dropped 0 bases and J dropped 5 bases, with 5 bases sitting between them. The CDR3 here is CASSLVGTGELFF. CDR3 sequence (DNA): TGCGCCAGCAGCTTGGTGGGGACCGGGGAGCTGTTTTTT.

The gene calls are TRBV7-2 and TRBJ2-5; the D is unclear. Germline V lookup: CDR1 SGHTA, CDR2 FQGNSA. Trimming left V 6 bases short and J 5 bases short, with 4 bases between. This CDR3 contains 10 residues. The CDR3 loop is CASSRETQYF. The CDR3 DNA reads as TGTGCCAGCAGTCGGGAGACCCAGTACTTC.

This chain connects TRBV12-5 to TRBJ2-1, with D hard to call. Germline V CDR1 and CDR2: LGHNT, FRNRAP. CDR3 length: 15 amino acids. V was pared by 1 base and J by 8 bases, with 15 bases between. CDR3 sequence (DNA): TGTGCTAGTGGTTTGGAAGCAGCTAGTAGCCATGAGCAGTTCTTC. It encodes CASGLEAASSHEQFF. The full variable domain, completed using reference TRBV12-5 and TRBJ2-1, is DARVTQTPRHKVTEMGQEVTMRCQPILGHNTVFWYRQTMMQGLELLAYFRNRAPLDDSGMPKDRFSAEMPDATLATLKIQPSEPRDSAVYFCASGLEAASSHEQFFGPGTRLTVL.